The rows below give T cell receptor beta chains drawn from one sample of a study of T cell changes during pregnancy in multiple sclerosis. The table came from immunoSEQ multiplex PCR; TCRdb's copy has only in-frame clones and leaves some out. The sample holds 33,000 or so clones, under 95% seen once. The sequenced sample was peripheral blood, obtained in the third trimester of pregnancy. The receptors were gathered from a female donor in good health, enrolled as a control in a pregnancy study. The conserved cysteine and the conserved F or W are not part of the CDR3 here.

J | V | CDR3
TRBJ2-7 | TRBV9 | ASSVGVAPASYEQY
TRBJ1-2 | TRBV7-9 | ASSPWTGGNYGYT
TRBJ2-7 | TRBV28 | ASSFTGGKNEQY
TRBJ1-2 | TRBV6-1 | ASSEKKPGGIYT
TRBJ1-2 | TRBV4-1 | ASSQEKQGIYGYT
TRBJ2-2 | TRBV6-5 | ASGEVGELF
TRBJ2-7 | TRBV6-1 | ASMEGGEQY
TRBJ2-7 | TRBV27 | ASSTPAGRGYEQY
TRBJ1-6 | TRBV18 | ASSGQGESSPLH
TRBJ2-2 | TRBV25-1 | ASSGLANTGELF
TRBJ2-2 | TRBV19 | ASKDRGGTGELF
TRBJ2-5 | TRBV10-1 | ASRDCREPQY
TRBJ2-3 | TRBV9 | ASSVGGADTQY
TRBJ1-4 | TRBV28 | AGSGHLNEKLF
TRBJ2-5 | TRBV27 | ASSETGDGDETQY
TRBJ2-3 | TRBV5-1 | ASSQVATTDTQY
TRBJ2-3 | TRBV28 | ASSLGGYTDTQY
TRBJ1-2 | TRBV6-5 | ASSFQGARYT
TRBJ1-2 | TRBV4-1 | ASSQIRTGDVYT
TRBJ2-1 | TRBV4-3 | ASSQDEIAANNEQF
TRBJ2-1 | TRBV6-5 | ASSYGTGPHNEQF
TRBJ2-1 | TRBV19 | ASSVQGSNEQF
TRBJ1-1 | TRBV6-5 | ASSRNTEAF
TRBJ2-3 | TRBV6-5 | ASRYSGTRGTDTQY
TRBJ2-5 | TRBV9 | ASSPTSGQGGETQY
TRBJ2-2 | TRBV5-6 | ASSLGQSIAGELF
TRBJ2-6 | TRBV6-5 | ASGIRGSGANVLT
TRBJ2-2 | TRBV28 | ATQGQGNTGELF
TRBJ2-5 | TRBV14 | ASSQERGKGQETQY
TRBJ2-3 | TRBV27 | ASGWTGRTDTQY
TRBJ2-7 | TRBV11-3 | ASSLGSGTEQY
TRBJ1-3 | TRBV7-8 | ASSFDRGTGNTIY
TRBJ1-5 | TRBV28 | ASSLEEGIHQPQH
TRBJ2-7 | TRBV5-6 | ASSLVTGAYEQY
TRBJ1-2 | TRBV15 | ATSRDKAGTGYGYT
TRBJ2-1 | TRBV9 | ASSVGLAGDEQF
TRBJ2-6 | TRBV11-2 | ASSSIRAGGGGANVLT
TRBJ1-4 | TRBV6-6 | ASRPDRAPTNEKLF
TRBJ2-3 | TRBV7-9 | ASSLAGRTDTQY
TRBJ2-2 | TRBV27 | ASSLYRVANTGELF
TRBJ2-2 | TRBV5-1 | ASMGGVLAEANTGELF
TRBJ2-2 | TRBV4-1 | ASSQDLRGQGELF
TRBJ1-2 | TRBV7-3 | ASSLTAAGSAYGYT
TRBJ1-2 | TRBV18 | ASSPGEAGYT
TRBJ1-5 | TRBV6-1 | ASSWTGGVNQPQH
TRBJ1-2 | TRBV14 | ASSQVGGSNYGYT
TRBJ2-5 | TRBV9 | ASSVEAGMRETQY
TRBJ2-7 | TRBV4-2 | ASSQASDREQY
TRBJ1-2 | TRBV9 | ASYDRVYGYT
TRBJ1-2 | TRBV11-2 | ASSLVRGQARGGYGYT